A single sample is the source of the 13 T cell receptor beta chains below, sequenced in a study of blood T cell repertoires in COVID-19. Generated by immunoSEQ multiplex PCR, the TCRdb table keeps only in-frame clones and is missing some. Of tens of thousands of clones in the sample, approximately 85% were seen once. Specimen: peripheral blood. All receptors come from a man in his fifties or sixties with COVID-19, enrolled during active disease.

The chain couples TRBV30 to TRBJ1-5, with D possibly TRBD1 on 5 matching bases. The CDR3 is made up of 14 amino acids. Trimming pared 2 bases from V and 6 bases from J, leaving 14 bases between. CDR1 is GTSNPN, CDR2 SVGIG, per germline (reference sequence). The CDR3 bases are TGTGCCTGGAGTATACCATCGGGGGTTCAGCCCCAGCATTTT. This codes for CAWSIPSGVQPQHF.

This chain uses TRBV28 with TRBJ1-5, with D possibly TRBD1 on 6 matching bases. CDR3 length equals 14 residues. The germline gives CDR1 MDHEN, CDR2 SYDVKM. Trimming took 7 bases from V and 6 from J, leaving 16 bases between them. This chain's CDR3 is CASKRGGLGQPQHF. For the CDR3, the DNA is TGTGCCAGCAAAAGGGGGGGGCTGGGTCAGCCCCAGCATTTT.

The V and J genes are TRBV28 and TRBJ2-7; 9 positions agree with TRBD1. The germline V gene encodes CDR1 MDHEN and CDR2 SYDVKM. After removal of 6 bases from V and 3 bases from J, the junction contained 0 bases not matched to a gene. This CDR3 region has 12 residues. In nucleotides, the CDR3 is TGTGCCAGCAGGACAGGGGGCTACGAGCAGTACTTC. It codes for CASRTGGYEQYF.

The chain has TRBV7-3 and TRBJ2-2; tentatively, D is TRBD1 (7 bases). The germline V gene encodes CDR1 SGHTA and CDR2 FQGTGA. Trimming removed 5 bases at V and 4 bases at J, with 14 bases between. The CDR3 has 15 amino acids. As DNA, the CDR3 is TGTGCCAGCAGCCCCTCAGGGGGGAGCACCGGGGAGCTGTTTTTT. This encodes CASSPSGGSTGELFF.

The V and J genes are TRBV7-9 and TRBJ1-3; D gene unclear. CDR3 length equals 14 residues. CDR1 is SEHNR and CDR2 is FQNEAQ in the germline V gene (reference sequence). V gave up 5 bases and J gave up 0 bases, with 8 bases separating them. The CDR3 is CASSETASGNTIYF. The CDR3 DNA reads TGTGCCAGCAGCGAAACAGCCTCTGGAAACACCATATATTTT.

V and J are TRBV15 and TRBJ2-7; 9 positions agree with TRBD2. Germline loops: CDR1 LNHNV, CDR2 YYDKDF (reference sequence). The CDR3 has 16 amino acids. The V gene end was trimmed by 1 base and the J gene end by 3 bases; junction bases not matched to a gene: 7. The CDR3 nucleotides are TGTGCCACCAGCAGAGTGGGGCGCGGGAGGGGCTACGAGCAGTACTTC. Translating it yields CATSRVGRGRGYEQYF.

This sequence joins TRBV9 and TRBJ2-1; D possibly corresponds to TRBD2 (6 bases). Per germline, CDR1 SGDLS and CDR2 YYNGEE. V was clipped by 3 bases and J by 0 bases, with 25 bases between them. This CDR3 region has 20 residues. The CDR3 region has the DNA TGTGCCAGCAGCGCGCTCCCCCCCCGGGGGAGACCGAGCTCCTACAATGAGCAGTTCTTC. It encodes CASSALPPRGRPSSYNEQFF.

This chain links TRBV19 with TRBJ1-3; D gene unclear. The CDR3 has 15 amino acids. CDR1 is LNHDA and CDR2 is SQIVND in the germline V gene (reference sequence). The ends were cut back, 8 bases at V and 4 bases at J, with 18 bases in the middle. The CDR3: CASAKTLAGGNTIYF. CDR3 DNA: TGTGCCAGTGCCAAAACCCTCGCAGGCGGAAACACCATATATTTT. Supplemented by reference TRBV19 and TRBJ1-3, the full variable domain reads DGGITQSPKYLFRKEGQNVTLSCEQNLNHDAMYWYRQDPGQGLRLIYYSQIVNDFQKGDIAEGYSVSREKKESFPLTVTSAQKNPTAFYLCASAKTLAGGNTIYFGEGSWLTVV.

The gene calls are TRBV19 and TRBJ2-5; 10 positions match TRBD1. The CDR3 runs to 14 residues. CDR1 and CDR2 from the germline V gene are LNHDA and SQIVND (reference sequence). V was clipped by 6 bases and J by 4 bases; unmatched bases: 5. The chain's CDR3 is CASSGTGVRETQYF. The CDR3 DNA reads TGTGCCAGTAGCGGGACAGGGGTTCGAGAGACCCAGTACTTC.

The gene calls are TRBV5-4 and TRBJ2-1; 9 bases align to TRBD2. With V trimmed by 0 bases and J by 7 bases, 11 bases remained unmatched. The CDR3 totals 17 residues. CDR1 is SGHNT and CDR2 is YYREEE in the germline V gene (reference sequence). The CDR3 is CASSLAGGGRAGNEQFF. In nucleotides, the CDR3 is TGTGCCAGCAGCTTGGCCGGGGGCGGGAGGGCCGGGAATGAGCAGTTCTTC.

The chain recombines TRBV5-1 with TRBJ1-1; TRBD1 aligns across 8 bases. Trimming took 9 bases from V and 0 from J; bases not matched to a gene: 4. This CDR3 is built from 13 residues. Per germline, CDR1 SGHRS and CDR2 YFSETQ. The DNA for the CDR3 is TGCGCCACTGCGACAGGGGTGAACACTGAAGCTTTCTTT. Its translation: CATATGVNTEAFF.

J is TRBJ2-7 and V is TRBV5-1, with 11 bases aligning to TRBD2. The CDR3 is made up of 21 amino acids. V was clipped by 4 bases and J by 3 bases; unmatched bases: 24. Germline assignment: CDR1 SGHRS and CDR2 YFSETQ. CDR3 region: CASSGPSRVTDGTSGYYEQYF. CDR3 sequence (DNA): TGCGCCAGCAGCGGGCCTTCAAGGGTGACGGACGGGACTAGCGGATACTACGAGCAGTACTTC.

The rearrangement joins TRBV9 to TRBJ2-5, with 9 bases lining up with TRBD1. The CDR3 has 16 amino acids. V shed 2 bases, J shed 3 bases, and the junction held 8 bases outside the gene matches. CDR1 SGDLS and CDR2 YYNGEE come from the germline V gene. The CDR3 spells CASSVRPGTGKETQYF. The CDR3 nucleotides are TGTGCCAGCAGCGTGAGACCTGGGACAGGGAAAGAGACCCAGTACTTC.